These 11 T cell receptor beta chains were all obtained from the same sample, sequenced in a study of cytomegalovirus exposure and HLA in healthy donors (dated by TCRdb to 2016 to 2017). The method behind the library was the immunoSEQ multiplex PCR assay. For the multiplex PCR, a mixture combining 60 forward primers for TCR Vbeta segments and 13 reverse primers for TCR Jbeta segments was used. Sourced from immuneACCESS, this table was stored by TCRdb with only in-frame sequences that have V and J called. A share of the clones is absent; for the studies checked, an unresolved V gene accounts for under half, and the remainder has no known explanation. The sample table records roughly 110,000 clones; around 72% of these occur just once. Around 15% of the sample is in the top ten clones. The sample consisted of PBMCs. The receptors were gathered from a woman aged 40-49 years in good health and CMV-seropositive.

The V call is TRBV29-1, the J call TRBJ1-1; D is perhaps TRBD1 (5 bases). The CDR3 has 11 residues. Trimming took 4 bases from V and 9 from J, leaving 12 bases between them. Germline loops: CDR1 SQVTM, CDR2 ANQGSEA. The CDR3 is CSVGQGSKAFF. The DNA for the CDR3 is TGCAGCGTTGGTCAGGGCAGTAAAGCTTTCTTT. The full variable domain, in which reference TRBV29-1 and TRBJ1-1 provide the parts outside the CDR3, is SAVISQKPSRDICQRGTSLTIQCQVDSQVTMMFWYRQQPGQSLTLIATANQGSEATYESGFVIDKFPISRPNLTFSTLTVSNMSPEDSSIYLCSVGQGSKAFFGQGTRLTVV.

The rearrangement links TRBV30 to TRBJ1-1; 7 bases agree with TRBD1. V lost 4 bases and J lost 6; bases outside the gene matches: 8. The CDR3 covers 13 residues. Germline V gene lookup returns CDR1 GTSNPN and CDR2 SVGIG (reference sequence). CDR3 bases: TGTGCCTGGAATCCAAACAGGGGTGCTGAAGCTTTCTTT. Residues: CAWNPNRGAEAFF.

This clone was recorded a few times. This sequence joins TRBV27 and TRBJ2-3; D remains ambiguous. The CDR3 has 15 amino acids. CDR1 is MNHEY and CDR2 is SMNVEV in the germline V gene (reference sequence). The V gene lost 3 bases and the J gene lost 3 bases, with 13 bases spanning the gap. The CDR3 bases are TGTGCCAGCAGTTTCGAGTATGGGCTTACAGATACGCAGTATTTT. Translated: CASSFEYGLTDTQYF.

Only a few counts were recorded for this clone. V gene TRBV19 combines with J gene TRBJ1-5; no firm D call. Trimming removed 10 bases at V and 3 bases at J, with 10 bases between. The length of the CDR3 is 12 residues. Germline V lookup: CDR1 LNHDA, CDR2 SQIVND (reference sequence). The CDR3 sequence is CATNRVNQPQHF. In nucleotides, the CDR3 is TGTGCCACGAACCGCGTCAATCAGCCCCAGCATTTT.

The rearrangement links TRBV4-1 to TRBJ2-5; D might be TRBD2 (5 bases). CDR3 size: 14 residues. Trimming took off 3 bases at V and 5 bases at J, with 13 bases between the two ends. Germline CDR1 is MGHRA and CDR2 is YSYEKL. As DNA, the CDR3 is TGCGCCAGCAGCCACCTACTAGGATCGGAGACCCAGTACTTC. Its protein is CASSHLLGSETQYF.

The chain recombines TRBV11-3 with TRBJ2-1; perhaps TRBD1 as D (6 bases). Trimming stripped 5 bases from V and 2 bases from J, with 13 bases between. The CDR3 runs 15 residues. In germline, CDR1 is SGHNT, CDR2 YENEEA. This chain's CDR3 is CASSGARGPYNEQFF. In nucleotides, the CDR3 is TGTGCCAGCAGCGGAGCCAGGGGTCCCTACAATGAGCAGTTCTTC.

A single count supports this clone. The chain recombines TRBV6-1 with TRBJ1-2; D is perhaps TRBD1 (5 bases). V was shortened by 4 bases and J by 3 bases, with 12 bases between the two germline ends. Germline V gives CDR1 MNHNS, CDR2 SASEGT. The CDR3 has 14 residues. CDR3 sequence reads: CASSVAGGDYGYTF. In nucleotides, the CDR3 is TGTGCCAGCAGTGTAGCAGGAGGGGACTATGGCTACACCTTC.

In this sample, this clone turned up a few times. This chain joins TRBV5-1 and TRBJ2-7; 7 positions agree with TRBD2. V lost 0 bases to trimming and J lost 1 base; unmatched junction nucleotides: 7. Germline CDR1 and CDR2: SGHRS and YFSETQ. The CDR3 is made up of 16 amino acids. CDR3 loop: CASSLATSSGSYEQYF. CDR3 sequence (DNA): TGCGCCAGCAGCTTGGCGACTAGCAGTGGGTCCTACGAGCAGTACTTC.

The rearrangement links TRBV19 to TRBJ1-5; D call uncertain. The CDR3 is 15 residues long. Germline V gives CDR1 LNHDA, CDR2 SQIVND (reference sequence). The germline V and J ends were trimmed by 6 bases and 4 bases, with 16 bases remaining between them. DNA for the CDR3: TGTGCCAGTAGGACCACCCTGAGGGATAATCAGCCCCAGCATTTT. It codes for CASRTTLRDNQPQHF.

This clone was detected once. The gene calls are TRBV15 and TRBJ2-7, with 9 bases lining up with TRBD2. V shed 0 bases and J 1 base; nucleotides not matched to a gene: 4. This CDR3 has 16 amino acids. The V gene's germline CDR1 is LNHNV and CDR2 YYDKDF (reference sequence). The CDR3 here is CATSRDRAGGSYEQYF. As DNA, the CDR3 is TGTGCCACCAGCAGAGATCGGGCGGGGGGGTCCTACGAGCAGTACTTC. The full variable domain, rest sourced from reference TRBV15 and TRBJ2-7, is DAMVIQNPRYQVTQFGKPVTLSCSQTLNHNVMYWYQQKSSQAPKLLFHYYDKDFNNEADTPDNFQSRRPNTSFCFLDIRSPGLGDTAMYLCATSRDRAGGSYEQYFGPGTRLTVT.

The chain recombines TRBV15 with TRBJ2-2, with D possibly being TRBD1 (6 bases). V shed 5 bases and J shed 6 bases, with 13 bases lying between them. This CDR3 comprises 14 residues. From germline, CDR1 is LNHNV and CDR2 YYDKDF (reference sequence). Here the CDR3 DNA reads TGTGCCACCAGCCCGCGGACAGTTCCCGGGGAGCTGTTTTTT. Residues: CATSPRTVPGELFF.